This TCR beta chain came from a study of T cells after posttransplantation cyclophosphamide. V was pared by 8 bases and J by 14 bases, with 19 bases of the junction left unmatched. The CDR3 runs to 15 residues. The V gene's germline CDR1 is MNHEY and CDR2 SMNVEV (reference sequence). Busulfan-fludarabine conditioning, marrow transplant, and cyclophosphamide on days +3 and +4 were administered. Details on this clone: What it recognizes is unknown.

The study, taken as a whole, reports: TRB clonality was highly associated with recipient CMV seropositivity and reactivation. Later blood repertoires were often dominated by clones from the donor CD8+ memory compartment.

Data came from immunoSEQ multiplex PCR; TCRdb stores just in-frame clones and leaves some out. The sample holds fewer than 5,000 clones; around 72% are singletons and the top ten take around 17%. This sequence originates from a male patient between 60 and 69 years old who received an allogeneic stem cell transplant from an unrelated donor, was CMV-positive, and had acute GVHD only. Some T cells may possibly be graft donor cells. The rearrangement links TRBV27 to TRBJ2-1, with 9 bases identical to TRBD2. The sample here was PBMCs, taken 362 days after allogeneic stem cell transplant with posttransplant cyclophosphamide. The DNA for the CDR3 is TGTGCCAGCCAACGAGGGGCTAGCGGGAACTCTGGGGAGTTCTTC. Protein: CASQRGASGNSGEFF.